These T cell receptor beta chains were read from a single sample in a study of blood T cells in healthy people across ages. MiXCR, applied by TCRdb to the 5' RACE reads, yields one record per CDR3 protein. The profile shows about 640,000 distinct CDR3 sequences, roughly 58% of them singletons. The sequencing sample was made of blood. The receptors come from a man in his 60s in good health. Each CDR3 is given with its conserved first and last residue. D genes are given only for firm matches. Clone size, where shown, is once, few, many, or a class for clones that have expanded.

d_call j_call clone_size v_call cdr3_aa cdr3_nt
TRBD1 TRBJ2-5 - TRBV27 CASSKRPDRQETQYF TGTGCCAGCAGTAAACGGCCGGACAGGCAAGAGACCCAGTACTTC
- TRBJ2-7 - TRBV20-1 CSARAPSSYEQYF TGCAGTGCTAGAGCCCCGAGCTCCTACGAGCAGTACTTC
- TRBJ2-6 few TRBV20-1 CSASAGSSGANVLTF TGCAGTGCTAGTGCCGGGAGCTCTGGGGCCAACGTCCTGACTTTC
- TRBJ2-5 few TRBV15 CATSRDLRDGETQYF TGTGCCACCAGCAGAGATCTTCGGGATGGGGAGACCCAGTACTTC
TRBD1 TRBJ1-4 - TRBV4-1 CASSQLTGGVNEKLFF TGCGCCAGCAGCCAACTGACAGGGGGCGTGAATGAAAAACTGTTTTTT
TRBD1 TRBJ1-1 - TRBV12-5 CASGPDRVNTEAFF TGTGCTAGTGGCCCAGACAGGGTGAACACTGAAGCTTTCTTT
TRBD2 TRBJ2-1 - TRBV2 CASSKTSGGGNEQFF TGTGCCAGCAGTAAGACTAGCGGGGGAGGAAATGAGCAGTTCTTC
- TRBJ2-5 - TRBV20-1 CSARDQGIQETQYF TGCAGTGCACGGGATCAGGGAATCCAAGAGACCCAGTACTTC
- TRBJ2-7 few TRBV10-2 CASSEVGFGEQYF TGCGCCAGCAGTGAGGTAGGGTTTGGAGAGCAGTACTTC
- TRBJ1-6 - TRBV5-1 CASSTDTVNSPLHF TGCGCCAGCAGCACCGACACCGTTAATTCACCCCTCCACTTT
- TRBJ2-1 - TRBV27 CASSLLGGDNEQFF TGTGCCAGCAGCCTATTAGGGGGGGACAATGAGCAGTTCTTC
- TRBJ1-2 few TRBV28 CASSIVRTVGYGYTF TGTGCCAGCAGCATCGTGAGGACGGTTGGGTATGGCTACACCTTC